A single sample gave rise to the 26 T cell receptor beta chains below, sequenced in a study of blood T cell repertoires in COVID-19. The data were produced by immunoSEQ multiplex PCR, yet TCRdb's version contains in-frame clones alone and is incomplete. The sample carries about 290,000 clones, roughly 80% recorded once. The sequenced material came from peripheral blood. These receptors were taken from a woman in her 50s with active or convalescent COVID-19.

This clone was seen a single time. At one of its ends the junction is not consistent with the germline gene, which may arise from a read error. The chain joins TRBV5-1 to TRBJ2-2, with D possibly matching TRBD2 (6 bases). The CDR3 loop spans 19 amino acids. The germline V gene encodes CDR1 SGHRS and CDR2 YFSETQ. This chain's CDR3 is CASSLFGDSENLNTGGLFF. CDR3 nucleotide sequence: TGCGCCAGCAGCTTGTTCGGGGATAGCGAAAATCTTAACACCGGGGGGCTGTTTTTT. Together with reference TRBV5-1 and TRBJ2-2, the CDR3 gives the full variable domain: KAGVTQTPRYLIKTRGQQVTLSCSPISGHRSVSWYQQTPGQGLQFLFEYFSETQRNKGNFPGRFSGRQFSNSRSEMNVSTLELGDSALYLCASSLFGDSENLNTGGLFFGEGSRLTVL.

The sample holds a few counts of this clone. The chain recombines TRBV25-1 with TRBJ1-5; the D gene is possibly TRBD1 (5 bases). The CDR3 loop spans 14 amino acids. In germline, CDR1 is MGHDK, CDR2 SYGVNS. With 2 bases removed from V and 0 bases from J, the gap between germline ends came to 5 bases. The CDR3 spells CASSEQGSNQPQHF. Here the CDR3 DNA reads TGTGCCAGCAGTGAACAGGGTAGCAATCAGCCCCAGCATTTT.

The gene calls are TRBV2 and TRBJ2-1; 10 bases agree with TRBD2. Per germline, CDR1 SNHLY and CDR2 FYNNEI. After removal of 8 bases from V and 9 bases from J, the junction contained 7 bases not matched to a gene. The CDR3 contains 13 residues. This CDR3 is CASSPKREGEQFF. The CDR3, as DNA: TGTGCCAGCTCTCCGAAGCGGGAGGGTGAGCAGTTCTTC.

The gene calls are TRBV2 and TRBJ2-7, with a weak D call TRBD2 (5 bases). The CDR3 covers 14 residues. Trimming took off 4 bases at V and 2 bases at J, with 12 bases between the two ends. Germline CDR1 SNHLY, CDR2 FYNNEI. The CDR3 nucleotides are TGTGCCAGCAGTGGGGGAACTAGTCCCTACGAGCAGTACTTC. Encoded protein: CASSGGTSPYEQYF.

This clone has more than one count but fewer than ten. At the DNA level, this CDR3 is encoded by other sequences in the same sample as well. For the CDR3, the DNA is TGCGCCAGCAGCCTGACTAGCGGAAGCTCCTACAATGAGCAGTTCTTC. Translated, it gives CASSLTSGSSYNEQFF. The chain is built from TRBV5-1 and TRBJ2-1; the match to TRBD2 covers 9 bases. The CDR3 sequence is 16 residues long. Germline loops: CDR1 SGHRS, CDR2 YFSETQ. Trimming at V came to 4 bases and at J to 0 bases, leaving 5 bases not matched to a gene.

Only one count was recorded for this clone. V and J are TRBV6-2 or TRBV6-3 and TRBJ2-7; weak D call: TRBD1 (5 bases). The germline gives CDR1 MNHEY, CDR2 SVGEGT. The CDR3 extends over 14 amino acids. Trimming shortened V by 2 bases and J by 2 bases, and 10 bases separated the two germline ends. The CDR3 loop reads CASSYLLGPYEQYF. The CDR3 nucleotides read TGTGCCAGCAGTTACCTCTTGGGGCCCTACGAGCAGTACTTC.

Notes on this clone: Other DNA sequences of this sample code for an identical CDR3. This chain uses TRBV7-2 with TRBJ2-3, with D possibly TRBD1 on 5 matching bases. The germline V gene has CDR1 SGHTA and CDR2 FQGNSA. The V end was cut by 0 bases, the J end by 0 bases, with 10 bases between. The CDR3 spans 16 residues. As DNA, the CDR3 is TGTGCCAGCAGCTTAGCGCTGGCAGGGAGCACAGATACGCAGTATTTT. It is translated as CASSLALAGSTDTQYF.

The chain is built from TRBV9 and TRBJ2-5; TRBD1 aligns across 8 bases. The J segment lost 3 bases and the V segment lost 0 bases, leaving 1 base of the junction unmatched. There are 14 residues in the CDR3. The germline gives CDR1 SGDLS, CDR2 YYNGEE. DNA for the CDR3: TGTGCCAGCAGCGTAGACAGGGGGGAAGAGACCCAGTACTTC. This encodes CASSVDRGEETQYF. The full variable domain, in which reference TRBV9 and TRBJ2-5 provide the parts outside the CDR3, is DSGVTQTPKHLITATGQRVTLRCSPRSGDLSVYWYQQSLDQGLQFLIQYYNGEERAKGNILERFSAQQFPDLHSELNLSSLELGDSALYFCASSVDRGEETQYFGPGTRLLVL.

This clone was seen a handful of times. The rearrangement links TRBV2 to TRBJ1-1, with 7 nucleotides matching TRBD1. The germline gives CDR1 SNHLY, CDR2 FYNNEI. The V segment lost 4 bases and the J segment 1 base; nucleotides outside the gene matches: 6. The CDR3 sequence is 15 residues long. CDR3 residues: CASSAQGMGNTEAFF. The CDR3 nucleotides read TGTGCCAGCAGTGCACAGGGGATGGGGAACACTGAAGCTTTCTTT.

V usage is TRBV7-9 and J usage is TRBJ2-6, with TRBD1 matching 9 bases. Germline CDR1 SEHNR, CDR2 FQNEAQ (reference sequence). V was pared by 5 bases and J by 0 bases, with 8 bases of the junction left unmatched. This CDR3 is built from 18 residues. The CDR3 loop reads CASSPGDRVSSGANVLTF. CDR3 nucleotides: TGTGCCAGCAGCCCTGGGGACAGGGTTAGCTCTGGGGCCAACGTCCTGACTTTC.

The chain is built from TRBV28 and TRBJ2-2, with D perhaps TRBD2 (5 bases). Trimming shortened V by 5 bases and J by 5 bases, and 15 bases separated the two germline ends. This CDR3 is built from 15 residues. Germline CDR1 and CDR2: MDHEN and SYDVKM. CDR3 region: CASSRIAIGTGELFF. DNA for the CDR3: TGTGCCAGCAGTCGAATAGCGATTGGGACCGGGGAGCTGTTTTTT.

This chain links TRBV2 with TRBJ2-7; the match to TRBD2 covers 7 bases. CDR3 length equals 15 residues. V trimming: 4 bases; J trimming: 3 bases; junction bases outside the gene matches: 9. Germline V lookup: CDR1 SNHLY, CDR2 FYNNEI. CDR3 nucleotide sequence: TGTGCCAGCAGTGTTAATCCGGGACTAATCTACGAGCAGTACTTC. This codes for CASSVNPGLIYEQYF. The full variable domain, completed using reference TRBV2 and TRBJ2-7, is EPEVTQTPSHQVTQMGQEVILRCVPISNHLYFYWYRQILGQKVEFLVSFYNNEISEKSEIFDDQFSVERPDGSNFTLKIRSTKLEDSAMYFCASSVNPGLIYEQYFGPGTRLTVT.

The CDR3 DNA is TGTGCCAGCAGCTTAATTGGGGGGATCCCTAATTCACCCCTCCACTTT. Its translation: CASSLIGGIPNSPLHF. This sequence joins TRBV7-2 and TRBJ1-6; a possible D gene is TRBD1 (5 bases). V was pared by 2 bases and J by 6 bases, with 14 bases between. The CDR3 has 16 amino acids. Germline CDR1 reads SGHTA; CDR2 reads FQGNSA. Together with reference TRBV7-2 and TRBJ1-6, the CDR3 gives the full variable domain: GAGVSQSPSNKVTEKGKDVELRCDPISGHTALYWYRQSLGQGLEFLIYFQGNSAPDKSGLPSDRFSAERTGGSVSTLTIQRTQQEDSAVYLCASSLIGGIPNSPLHFGNGTRLTVT.

This clone was counted between two and nine times. The chain recombines TRBV5-6 with TRBJ1-1; possibly TRBD1 for D (6 bases). The V and J ends lost 5 bases and 1 base respectively, with 12 bases between them. The length of the CDR3 is 14 residues. Germline assignment: CDR1 SGHDT and CDR2 YYEEEE. CDR3 sequence (DNA): TGTGCCAGCAGGGGACAATTCGGGAACACTGAAGCTTTCTTT. This codes for CASRGQFGNTEAFF.

The chain carries TRBV5-6 and TRBJ2-2, with 9 nucleotides matching TRBD1. This CDR3 contains 14 residues. The germline V gene encodes CDR1 SGHDT and CDR2 YYEEEE. Unmatched junction bases numbered 6, after V lost 4 bases and J lost 8 bases. The chain's CDR3 is CASSRTGGYGELFF. The CDR3, as DNA: TGTGCCAGCAGCAGAACAGGGGGCTATGGGGAGCTGTTTTTT.

The rearrangement joins TRBV7-8 to TRBJ1-2; the match to TRBD1 covers 9 bases. Trimming at V came to 8 bases and at J to 2 bases, leaving 15 bases not matched to a gene. This CDR3 contains 17 residues. CDR1 SGHVS and CDR2 FQNEAQ come from the germline V gene. This CDR3 reads CASASRTGALRNYGYTF. The CDR3 nucleotides are TGTGCCAGCGCTAGTAGGACAGGGGCATTGAGGAACTATGGCTACACCTTC.

The V gene is TRBV24-1, the J gene TRBJ2-3; no clear D gene. Per germline, CDR1 KGHDR and CDR2 SFDVKD. The germline V and J ends were trimmed by 2 bases and 2 bases, with 4 bases remaining between them. This CDR3 has 13 residues. This chain's CDR3 is CATSDYYTDTQYF. The CDR3 nucleotides read TGTGCCACCAGTGATTATTACACAGATACGCAGTATTTT.

CDR3 protein: CASSPGQGTIGYTF. The CDR3 nucleotides are TGTGCCAGCAGTCCGGGACAGGGGACGATCGGCTACACCTTC. This chain links TRBV7-9 with TRBJ1-2; 10 nucleotides match TRBD1. CDR3 length: 14 residues. Germline loops: CDR1 SEHNR, CDR2 FQNEAQ (reference sequence). Losses at the gene ends were 6 bases for V and 8 bases for J; bases not matched to a gene: 9.

The V and J genes are TRBV7-2 and TRBJ2-1; TRBD2 is a possible D gene (6 bases). With 1 base removed from V and 9 bases from J, the gap between germline ends came to 16 bases. Germline V CDR1 and CDR2: SGHTA, FQGNSA. CDR3 length equals 15 residues. CDR3 sequence reads: CASSLGGDLSGEQFF. CDR3 nucleotides: TGTGCCAGCAGCTTAGGGGGGGACCTTAGCGGTGAGCAGTTCTTC.

The J gene is TRBJ2-2, the V gene TRBV4-1; 7 bases are shared with TRBD1. Germline V CDR1 and CDR2: MGHRA, YSYEKL. This CDR3 has 15 residues. Trimming removed 3 bases from V and 6 bases from J; junction bases left unmatched: 7. In DNA, the CDR3 is TGCGCCAGCAGCCAGACAGGGTATGAAGCCGGGGAGCTGTTTTTT. It specifies CASSQTGYEAGELFF.

J is TRBJ2-1 and V is TRBV2, with 12 nucleotides matching TRBD2. The CDR3 sequence is 15 residues long. V shed 4 bases and J 5 bases; nucleotides not matched to a gene: 3. Germline V CDR1 and CDR2: SNHLY, FYNNEI. CDR3: CASSGPSGRDNEQFF. As DNA, the CDR3 is TGTGCCAGCAGTGGGCCTAGCGGGAGGGACAATGAGCAGTTCTTC.

Only one count was recorded for this clone. This chain links TRBV11-2 with TRBJ1-3; 9 bases map to TRBD1. The CDR3 has 15 residues. After removal of 5 bases from V and 7 bases from J, the junction contained 9 bases not matched to a gene. Germline CDR1 reads SGHAT; CDR2 reads FQNNGV. The DNA of the CDR3 is TGTGCCAGCAGCCCAACCCCGGGACAGGGCAACACCATATATTTT. Protein: CASSPTPGQGNTIYF.

The CDR3 region is CASSQESARAYVNYGYTF. The CDR3 DNA follows: TGTGCCAGCAGCCAAGAGTCGGCCAGGGCTTATGTTAACTATGGCTACACCTTC. The J gene is TRBJ1-2, the V gene TRBV14, with a possible D match to TRBD1 (5 bases). Germline values: CDR1 SGHDN, CDR2 FVKESK. The CDR3 is made up of 18 amino acids. Between the trimmed V and J ends, which lost 0 bases and 1 base, there was a span of 18 bases.

This chain uses TRBV18 with TRBJ1-2; D gene unclear. The germline CDR1 and CDR2 sequences are KGHSH and LQKENI. The CDR3 has 13 amino acids. V was shortened by 5 bases and J by 0 bases, with 7 bases between the two germline ends. This CDR3 reads CASSSGANYGYTF. Written as DNA, the CDR3 is TGTGCCAGCTCATCCGGGGCTAACTATGGCTACACCTTC.

This chain links TRBV5-4 with TRBJ2-1; 12 bases match TRBD2. This CDR3 has 18 amino acids. J was trimmed by 0 bases and V by 7 bases; bases with no gene match: 11. From germline, CDR1 is SGHNT and CDR2 YYREEE (reference sequence). CDR3 sequence: CASSEGLAGASSYNEQFF. Written as DNA, the CDR3 is TGTGCCAGCTCAGAGGGACTAGCGGGTGCCAGCTCCTACAATGAGCAGTTCTTC.

This sequence joins TRBV5-6 and TRBJ1-4; possible D gene TRBD1, 5 bases. The CDR3 totals 16 residues. V lost 4 bases to trimming and J lost 3 bases, with 16 bases between them. CDR1 is SGHDT and CDR2 is YYEEEE in the germline V gene. CDR3 coding DNA: TGTGCCAGCAGCGACGGGACGCCGGGGGCTAATGAAAAACTGTTTTTT. This codes for CASSDGTPGANEKLFF. The whole variable domain, filled in from reference TRBV5-6 and TRBJ1-4, reads DAGVTQSPTHLIKTRGQQVTLRCSPKSGHDTVSWYQQALGQGPQFIFQYYEEEERQRGNFPDRFSGHQFPNYSSELNVNALLLGDSALYLCASSDGTPGANEKLFFGSGTQLSVL.